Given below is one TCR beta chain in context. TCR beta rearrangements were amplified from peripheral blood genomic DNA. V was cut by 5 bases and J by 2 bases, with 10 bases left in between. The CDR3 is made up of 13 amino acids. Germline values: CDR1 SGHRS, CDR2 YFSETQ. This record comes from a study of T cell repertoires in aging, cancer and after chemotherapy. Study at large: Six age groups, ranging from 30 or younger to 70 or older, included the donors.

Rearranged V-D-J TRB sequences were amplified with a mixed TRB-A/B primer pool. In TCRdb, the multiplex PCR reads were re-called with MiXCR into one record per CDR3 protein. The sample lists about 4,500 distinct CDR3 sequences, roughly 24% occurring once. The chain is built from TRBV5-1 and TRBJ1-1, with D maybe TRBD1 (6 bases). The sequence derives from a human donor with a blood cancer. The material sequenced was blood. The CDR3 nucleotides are TGCGCCAGCAGACAGGGCCTTAACACTGAAGCTTTCTTT. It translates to CASRQGLNTEAFF.